The 15 T cell receptor beta chains given below trace back to one sample, sequenced in a study of control samples from healthy donors and cancer patients. Method: immunoSEQ multiplex PCR; TCRdb's copy keeps in-frame clones and lacks some. The sample lists some 57,000 clones, 95% to 97% occurring once. The sequencing input was blood. The receptors were gathered from a woman aged 30 to 39 in good health.

About this clone: The germline gene is not matched at one end of the junction; a read error may be the cause. This chain connects TRBV7-7 to TRBJ2-7, with D unresolved. The CDR3 is 10 amino acids. The germline CDR1 and CDR2 sequences are SSHAT and FNYEAQ (reference sequence). The CDR3 loop is CASSLKTLCF. The CDR3 DNA follows: TGTGCTAGCAGCCTTAAGACCCTTTGTTTC.

The V and J genes are TRBV28 and TRBJ1-5, with D maybe TRBD1 (5 bases). Germline V CDR1 and CDR2: MDHEN, SYDVKM. Between the trimmed V and J ends, which lost 4 bases and 7 bases, there was a span of 8 bases. This CDR3 has 12 amino acids. The CDR3 reads CASSSRGQPQHF. CDR3 coding DNA: TGTGCCAGCAGTTCTCGGGGGCAGCCCCAGCATTTT.

V gene TRBV18 combines with J gene TRBJ2-2; D remains ambiguous. Germline CDR1 is KGHSH and CDR2 is LQKENI. CDR3 length equals 16 residues. Trimming removed 3 bases at V and 0 bases at J, with 11 bases between. The CDR3 DNA sequence: TGTGCCAGCTCACCCTTAGGACGACCGAACACCGGGGAGCTGTTTTTT. Encoded protein: CASSPLGRPNTGELFF.

In DNA form, the CDR3 reads TGTGCCAGCAGTCCTGGAGGGGAGCTGTTTTTT. The encoded protein is CASSPGGELFF. The chain is built from TRBV12-3 or TRBV12-4 and TRBJ2-2; D remains unclear. The length of the CDR3 is 11 residues. Trimming stripped 5 bases from V and 8 bases from J, with 6 bases between.

This clone occurred once. V usage is TRBV15 and J usage is TRBJ1-3; D is undetermined. V lost 4 bases, J lost 0 bases, and 16 bases lay in between. Germline V CDR1 and CDR2: LNHNV, YYDKDF (reference sequence). The CDR3 length is 17 residues. The CDR3 DNA reads TGTGCCACCAGCACCCCCCCCGGAGGTTTCTCTGGAAACACCATATATTTT. As protein: CATSTPPGGFSGNTIYF.

This clone is a singleton in its sample. The genes are TRBV28 and TRBJ1-1, with D tentatively TRBD1 (5 bases). Germline V CDR1 and CDR2: MDHEN, SYDVKM. With 5 bases removed from V and 4 bases from J, the gap between germline ends came to 8 bases. This CDR3 is built from 12 residues. This chain's CDR3 is CASSRGFTEAFF. The CDR3 bases are TGTGCCAGCAGTAGGGGCTTCACTGAAGCTTTCTTT.

This clone was observed a single time. The genes are TRBV11-2 and TRBJ2-3, with a weak D call TRBD1 (6 bases). Germline CDR1 and CDR2: SGHAT and FQNNGV. CDR3 length equals 12 residues. V lost 4 bases and J lost 8, with 10 bases in between. CDR3: CASSSGAGTQYF. The CDR3 region has the DNA TGTGCCAGCAGCTCAGGGGCGGGTACGCAGTATTTT.

The table lists this clone with a few counts. The V call is TRBV4-1, the J call TRBJ2-1; 14 bases match TRBD2. Germline CDR1 is MGHRA and CDR2 is YSYEKL. The CDR3 spans 18 residues. Germline trimming cut 3 bases from V and 2 bases from J; bases unmatched to any gene: 6. The CDR3 DNA sequence: TGCGCCAGCAGCCACCTAGGACTAGCGGGAGGCCCCTACAATGAGCAGTTCTTC. Translation: CASSHLGLAGGPYNEQFF.

The chain employs TRBV7-9 and TRBJ2-7; D is uncertain. The CDR3 covers 14 residues. Germline CDR1 and CDR2: SEHNR and FQNEAQ (reference sequence). The ends were cut back, 2 bases at V and 2 bases at J, with 10 bases in the middle. This CDR3 is CASSLPWSPYEQYF. The DNA of the CDR3 is TGTGCCAGCAGCTTACCGTGGAGTCCCTACGAGCAGTACTTC.

The chain couples TRBV30 to TRBJ2-3; tentative D call: TRBD1 (5 bases). Germline assignment: CDR1 GTSNPN and CDR2 SVGIG (reference sequence). The CDR3 is made up of 17 amino acids. Trimming removed 2 bases at V and 4 bases at J, with 22 bases between. The DNA for the CDR3 is TGTGCCTGGAGTATCCCTTGGGGCATTCAAAACTCAGATACGCAGTATTTT. This sequence encodes CAWSIPWGIQNSDTQYF. The entire variable domain, with the rest obtained from reference TRBV30 and TRBJ2-3, is as follows: SQTIHQWPATLVQPVGSPLSLECTVEGTSNPNLYWYRQAAGRGLQLLFYSVGIGQISSEVPQNLSASRPQDRQFILSSKKLLLSDSGFYLCAWSIPWGIQNSDTQYFGPGTRLTVL.

Concerning this clone itself: One end of the junction does not line up with germline, which may come from a read error. The same CDR3 arises from other DNA sequences in this sample as well. The J gene is TRBJ1-6, the V gene TRBV6-6; TRBD1 matches at 8 bases. Germline values: CDR1 MNHNY, CDR2 SVGAGI (reference sequence). This CDR3 comprises 15 residues. As DNA, the CDR3 is TGTGCCAGCAGTTACGGACAGGGTTATAATTCACCCCTCCATTTT. Translated: CASSYGQGYNSPLHF.

This clone appeared a single time. The rearrangement uses TRBV5-1 and TRBJ2-3; 8 nucleotides agree with TRBD2. The CDR3 is 17 amino acids. J was trimmed by 1 base and V by 0 bases; bases with no gene match: 7. Germline V gene sequence: CDR1 SGHRS, CDR2 YFSETQ. The DNA of the CDR3 is TGCGCCAGCAGCTTGGCCGGGGGGGCCAGTGGCACAGATACGCAGTATTTT. This gives the protein CASSLAGGASGTDTQYF.

J is TRBJ2-1 and V is TRBV29-1; 7 bases match TRBD2. This CDR3 is 14 amino acids long. Germline V gene data show CDR1 as SQVTM and CDR2 as ANQGSEA. The CDR3: CSLPSSGAYNEQFF. For the CDR3, the DNA is TGCAGTCTCCCCTCTAGCGGAGCCTACAATGAGCAGTTCTTC.

This chain links TRBV6-2 or TRBV6-3 with TRBJ2-7, with no clear D. The ends were cut back, 6 bases at V and 2 bases at J, with 17 bases in the middle. This CDR3 has 15 residues. From germline, CDR1 is MNHEY and CDR2 SVGEGT. The CDR3 region is CASSKTRSPPYEQYF. For the CDR3, the DNA is TGTGCCAGCAGCAAGACCCGAAGTCCCCCCTACGAGCAGTACTTC.

This rearrangement joins TRBV7-8 to TRBJ1-5; D gene uncertain. Germline CDR1 and CDR2: SGHVS and FQNEAQ. Trimming removed 2 bases from V and 1 base from J, with 6 bases in between. The CDR3 is 14 amino acids. The CDR3 loop is CASSLMLSNQPQHF. CDR3 sequence (DNA): TGTGCCAGCAGCTTAATGCTCAGCAATCAGCCCCAGCATTTT.